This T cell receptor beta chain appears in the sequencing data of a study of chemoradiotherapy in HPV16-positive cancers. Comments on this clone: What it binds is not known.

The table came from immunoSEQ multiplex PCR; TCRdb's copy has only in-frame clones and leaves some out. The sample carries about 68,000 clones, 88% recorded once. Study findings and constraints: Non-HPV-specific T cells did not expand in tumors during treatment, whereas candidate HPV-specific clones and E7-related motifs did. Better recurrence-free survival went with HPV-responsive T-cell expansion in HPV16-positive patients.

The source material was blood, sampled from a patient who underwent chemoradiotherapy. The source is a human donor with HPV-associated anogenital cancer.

CDR3 loop: CASSVDRTNTGELFF. CDR3 sequence (DNA): TGTGCCAGCAGTGTTGACAGGACGAACACCGGGGAGCTGTTTTTT. The V gene is TRBV2, the J gene TRBJ2-2, with D possibly TRBD1 on 6 matching bases. The CDR3 covers 15 residues. V dropped 4 bases and J dropped 0 bases, with 9 bases sitting between them. Germline CDR1 and CDR2: SNHLY and FYNNEI.